Listed below are T cell receptor beta chains from one sample, sequenced in a study of blood T cells in healthy people across ages. TCRdb fed the 5' RACE reads into MiXCR, producing one record per CDR3 protein. Altogether around 1,700,000 distinct CDR3 sequences are present, roughly 27% being singletons, with the ten largest covering less than 9.5%. Sequencing was done on a sample of blood. These receptors all stem from a woman aged 25 to 39 in good health. The CDR3 runs from the conserved cysteine through the conserved F or W. A D gene is named only where the DNA matches it firmly. The listing skips clone size in some rows; elsewhere it reads once, few, many or a size class.

>TRBV7-6|NA|TRBJ2-1|TRBD2
CASSVPGLAFKSDRNEQFF
TGTGCCAGCAGCGTCCCGGGACTAGCCTTTAAAAGCGATCGCAATGAGCAGTTCTTC
>TRBV3-1|NA|TRBJ2-7|TRBD2
CASSQRAGGTYEQYF
TGTGCCAGCAGCCAAAGAGCGGGGGGCACCTACGAGCAGTACTTC
>TRBV7-2|NA|TRBJ1-5|NA
CASSLWGRQNQPQHF
TGTGCCAGCAGCCTATGGGGCAGGCAAAATCAGCCCCAGCATTTT
>TRBV3-1|NA|TRBJ2-7|TRBD2
CASSHLTSRDYVSYEQYF
TGTGCCAGCAGCCACCTTACTTCCCGGGACTACGTCTCGTACGAGCAGTACTTC
>TRBV20-1|NA|TRBJ1-4|TRBD1
CSARGDRAATNEKLFF
TGCAGTGCTAGAGGGGACAGGGCCGCAACTAATGAAAAACTGTTTTTT
>TRBV29-1|NA|TRBJ2-1|NA
CSVPDSLSYNEQFF
TGCAGCGTCCCGGACAGCCTCTCCTACAATGAGCAGTTCTTC
>TRBV5-1|many|TRBJ2-1|NA
CASSLGGSEQFF
TGTGCCAGCAGCTTAGGCGGCAGTGAGCAGTTCTTC
>TRBV5-5|many|TRBJ1-3|NA
CASSLPTETTGNTIYF
TGTGCCAGCAGCTTGCCTACGGAGACCACTGGAAACACCATATATTTT
>TRBV7-3|few|TRBJ2-1|NA
CASTQVGGKGEQFF
TGTGCCAGCACCCAGGTCGGGGGCAAGGGTGAGCAGTTCTTC
>TRBV20-1|NA|TRBJ2-1|NA
CSAREDSWWQFF
TGCAGTGCTAGGGAGGACTCCTGGTGGCAGTTCTTC
>TRBV5-1|few|TRBJ1-1|NA
CASSLFPKGNTEAFF
TGCGCCAGCAGCTTGTTCCCTAAGGGGAACACTGAAGCTTTCTTT
>TRBV7-9|many|TRBJ1-2|NA
CASSLIGQSYTF
TGTGCCAGCAGCCTAATCGGACAGTCCTACACCTTC
>TRBV2|NA|TRBJ1-1|TRBD1
CASSRDRAAEAFF
TGTGCCAGCAGTCGGGACAGGGCAGCTGAAGCTTTCTTT
>TRBV9|few|TRBJ2-1|TRBD2
CASSVVPLAGSGYNEQFF
TGTGCCAGCAGCGTAGTTCCCCTAGCGGGGTCCGGCTACAATGAGCAGTTCTTC
>TRBV7-2|many|TRBJ1-5|TRBD1
CASSLRGQSNQPQHF
TGTGCCAGCAGCTTAAGGGGGCAGAGCAATCAGCCCCAGCATTTT
>TRBV12-3/TRBV12-4|NA|TRBJ2-3|TRBD2
CASSLGGRTADAQYF
TGTGCCAGCAGTTTAGGCGGGAGGACCGCAGATGCGCAGTATTTT
>TRBV18|many|TRBJ2-5|NA
CASSLDGAQETQYF
TGTGCCAGCTCACTGGACGGCGCCCAAGAGACCCAGTACTTC
>TRBV3-1|NA|TRBJ1-1|TRBD1
CASSHWDRTTEAFF
TGTGCCAGCAGCCACTGGGACAGAACCACCGAGGCTTTCTTT
>TRBV5-1|many|TRBJ2-7|NA
CASSLGGGGTTYEQYF
TGCGCCAGCAGCTTGGGGGGCGGGGGCACAACTTACGAGCAGTACTTC
>TRBV20-1|NA|TRBJ2-7|NA
CSALPTDNEQYF
TGCAGTGCCCTTCCCACGGACAACGAGCAGTACTTC
>TRBV5-8|few|TRBJ2-3|TRBD2
CASSLAGAGANTDTQYF
TGTGCCAGCAGCTTGGCCGGGGCGGGAGCTAACACAGATACGCAGTATTTT
>TRBV27|NA|TRBJ1-2|NA
CASSPIGRGTGYTF
TGTGCCAGCAGCCCCATTGGCAGGGGAACAGGCTACACCTTC
>TRBV20-1|many|TRBJ2-5|NA
CSARPPHGRRETQYF
TGCAGTGCTAGACCTCCCCATGGGAGACGAGAGACCCAGTACTTC
>TRBV6-2/TRBV6-3|NA|TRBJ2-3|NA
CASSYSHRFPSDTQYF
TGTGCCAGCAGTTATTCCCACAGGTTTCCTTCAGATACGCAGTATTTT
>TRBV5-5|few|TRBJ2-7|NA
CASSSDKYEQYF
TGTGCCAGCAGCTCGGACAAGTACGAGCAGTACTTC
>TRBV2|few|TRBJ2-1|TRBD2
CASTASGISHNEQFF
TGTGCCAGCACCGCAAGCGGGATTTCCCACAATGAGCAGTTCTTC
>TRBV18|once|TRBJ1-3|NA
CASSSSRGTGNTIYF
TGTGCCAGCTCCTCCTCCCGGGGAACTGGAAACACCATATATTTT
>TRBV5-1|few|TRBJ1-2|NA
CASSLTVVAEGYTF
TGCGCCAGCAGCTTGACAGTCGTTGCGGAAGGCTACACCTTC
>TRBV12-3/TRBV12-4|many|TRBJ2-5|TRBD2
CASRGTSGVQGTQYF
TGTGCCAGCAGGGGGACTAGCGGAGTCCAGGGCACCCAGTACTTC
>TRBV29-1|NA|TRBJ2-5|NA
CSVSRQNQETQYF
TGCAGCGTAAGCCGACAGAACCAAGAGACCCAGTACTTC
>TRBV29-1|many|TRBJ1-2|NA
CSVERGTIYGYTF
TGCAGCGTTGAAAGAGGGACCATCTATGGCTACACCTTC
>TRBV2|NA|TRBJ2-3|TRBD2
CPSSGTSGGLSTDTQYF
TGTCCCAGCAGTGGGACTAGCGGGGGGCTTAGCACAGATACGCAGTATTTT
>TRBV20-1|NA|TRBJ1-2|NA
CSASSAGGIPYGYTF
TGCAGTGCTAGCTCGGCAGGCGGGATTCCTTATGGCTACACCTTC
>TRBV4-2|NA|TRBJ2-7|NA
CASSQGRGDSYEQYF
TGTGCCAGCAGCCAAGGTCGCGGGGACTCCTACGAGCAGTACTTC
>TRBV7-2|NA|TRBJ1-3|NA
CASSSRLTGNTIYF
TGTGCCAGCAGCTCCAGACTGACTGGAAACACCATATATTTT
>TRBV12-5|NA|TRBJ2-5|NA
CASGTRQAETQYF
TGTGCTAGTGGTACCCGACAGGCGGAGACCCAGTACTTC
>TRBV12-3/TRBV12-4|NA|TRBJ2-5|TRBD1
CASSPTGPGGGTQYF
TGTGCCAGCAGCCCAACGGGTCCAGGGGGCGGGACCCAGTACTTC
>TRBV19|NA|TRBJ2-7|TRBD2
CASTTTSGGSEQYF
TGTGCCAGTACTACAACTAGCGGGGGTTCGGAGCAGTACTTC
>TRBV9|NA|TRBJ2-7|TRBD2
CASSPSTGGRDEQYF
TGTGCCAGCAGCCCGTCGACTGGCGGGAGGGACGAGCAGTACTTC
>TRBV20-1|few|TRBJ2-1|NA
CSARGWAVRNEQFF
TGCAGTGCTAGAGGTTGGGCCGTCCGGAATGAGCAGTTCTTC
>TRBV14|NA|TRBJ2-7|TRBD2
CASSQIWTSGRSWNEQYF
TGTGCCAGCAGCCAGATATGGACTAGCGGGAGGTCATGGAATGAGCAGTACTTC
>TRBV6-5|many|TRBJ2-1|NA
CASSYSRGEQFF
TGTGCCAGCAGTTACTCCCGTGGTGAGCAGTTCTTC
>TRBV7-9|few|TRBJ2-1|TRBD1
CASSLASRDRGGNEQFF
TGTGCCAGCAGCTTAGCTTCTCGGGACAGGGGTGGCAATGAGCAGTTCTTC
>TRBV28|NA|TRBJ2-3|NA
CASSLETGSTDTQYF
TGTGCCAGCAGTTTGGAGACAGGAAGCACAGATACGCAGTATTTT
>TRBV12-5|NA|TRBJ2-7|TRBD2
CASCSEAGASYEQYF
TGTGCTAGTTGTTCGGAGGCGGGAGCGAGTTACGAGCAGTACTTC
>TRBV18|NA|TRBJ1-1|NA
CASSPRRGNAEAFF
TGTGCCAGCTCACCACGGAGGGGAAACGCTGAAGCTTTCTTT